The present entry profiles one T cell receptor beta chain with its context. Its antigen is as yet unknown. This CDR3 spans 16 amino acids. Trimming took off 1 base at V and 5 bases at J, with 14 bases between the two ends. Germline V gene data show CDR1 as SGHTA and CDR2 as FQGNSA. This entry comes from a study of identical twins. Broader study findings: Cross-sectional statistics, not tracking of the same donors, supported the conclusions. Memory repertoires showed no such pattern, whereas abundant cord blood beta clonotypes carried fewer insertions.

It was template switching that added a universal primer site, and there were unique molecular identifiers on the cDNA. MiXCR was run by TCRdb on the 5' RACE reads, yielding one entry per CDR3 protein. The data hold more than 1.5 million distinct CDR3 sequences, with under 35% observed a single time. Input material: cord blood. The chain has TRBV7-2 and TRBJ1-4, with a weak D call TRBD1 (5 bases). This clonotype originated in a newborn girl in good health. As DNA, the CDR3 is TGTGCCAGCAGCTTAGAAGCGGGGACTTTCAATGAAAAACTGTTTTTT. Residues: CASSLEAGTFNEKLFF.